These T cell receptor beta chains were read from a single sample in a study of early T cells in non-severe SARS-CoV-2 infection. Via MiXCR, TCRdb re-called the 5' RACE reads, giving one row per CDR3 protein. The repertoire consists of some 55,000 distinct CDR3 sequences, with 12% occurring once and the leading ten covering over 2%. Sequencing was performed on whole blood, taken at baseline. The receptors derive from an adult who was a healthcare worker with PCR-confirmed SARS-CoV-2 infection or an uninfected control (not recorded which). CDR3s include the opening cysteine and the closing phenylalanine or tryptophan. Not all rows give a size; the values are once, few, many and, for expanded clones, a class.

v_call,clone_size,j_call,cdr3_aa
TRBV27,-,TRBJ2-1,CASRGLAGGYEQFF
TRBV7-6,many,TRBJ2-7,CASSLGGYRVGEQYF
TRBV6-6,-,TRBJ2-1,CASSYYTGGPNNEQFF
TRBV10-2,-,TRBJ2-5,CASSEWGLVSKETQYF
TRBV5-4,few,TRBJ2-3,CASSLIAGGPDTQYF
TRBV12-3/TRBV12-4,few,TRBJ1-1,CASSSFGTEAFF
TRBV6-6,-,TRBJ2-7,CASSYNQPGYEQYF
TRBV6-2/TRBV6-3,few,TRBJ2-4,CASSLGTGGPNIQYF
TRBV10-3,few,TRBJ2-1,CAIGKQGAENEQFF
TRBV6-1,-,TRBJ2-3,CASGRASSGSWNTQYF
TRBV20-1,-,TRBJ2-7,CSARETPVIHEQYF
TRBV19,few,TRBJ1-2,CASSTLDFRSGYTF
TRBV6-2/TRBV6-3,many,TRBJ2-7,CASVSGRLGSEQYF
TRBV12-3/TRBV12-4,many,TRBJ2-7,CASSFEVSYEQYF
TRBV12-3/TRBV12-4,few,TRBJ1-2,CASSSQGALGGYTF
TRBV4-3,-,TRBJ2-1,CASSQGTSDYNEQFF
TRBV10-3,-,TRBJ2-7,CAITEQGYEQYF
TRBV6-2/TRBV6-3,-,TRBJ1-1,CASGRGFTENTEAFF
TRBV7-9,-,TRBJ2-3,CASSFSDADTQYF
TRBV7-2,-,TRBJ2-1,CASSAAGTSGEQFF